The 18 T cell receptor beta chains reported below all come from one sample, sequenced in a study of vaccination and CD4 T cells after COVID-19. At the Johns Hopkins FTIC core, DNA taken from cultured CD4+ T cells was sequenced by way of the Oncomine TCR Beta short-read assay. A single record per CDR3 protein comes from TCRdb applying MiXCR to the PCR reads. The sample comprises 13,000 or so distinct CDR3 sequences, roughly 39% of which are singletons, and roughly 15% rests with the top ten. Treatment described: roughly ten-day PBMC culture with coronavirus spike peptide pools or control peptides (ViraFEST assay). These receptors are not linked to any known antigen. Sample: CD4+ T cells from blood, cultured in vitro. These receptors were taken from a human donor who had recovered from COVID-19.

The CDR3 here is CASSSPPRWSGYTF. The DNA of the CDR3 is TGTGCCAGCAGCTCCCCCCCCAGATGGAGTGGCTACACCTTC. This chain joins TRBV7-8 and TRBJ1-2; D gene ambiguous. Deletions cut 4 bases from V and 7 bases from J, with 16 bases between. CDR3 length: 14 residues. Germline loops: CDR1 SGHVS, CDR2 FQNEAQ. The variable domain in full, completed from reference TRBV7-8 and TRBJ1-2, reads GAGVSQSPRYKVAKRGQDVALRCDPISGHVSLFWYQQALGQGPEFLTYFQNEAQLDKSGLPSDRFFAERPEGSVSTLKIQRTQQEDSAVYLCASSSPPRWSGYTFGSGTRLTVV.

This clonotype turned up a few times. The rearrangement uses TRBV6-1 and TRBJ1-2, with TRBD1 as a possible D gene (5 bases). V was cut by 2 bases and J by 4 bases, with 17 bases left in between. This CDR3 has 16 residues. Germline values: CDR1 MNHNS, CDR2 SASEGT. CDR3 sequence: CASSETAPAGLYGYTF. The CDR3 DNA sequence: TGTGCCAGCAGTGAAACCGCCCCGGCAGGGCTCTATGGCTACACCTTC.

This chain connects TRBV27 to TRBJ1-1; maybe TRBD1 (5 bases). The CDR3 contains 13 residues. The V gene lost 6 bases and the J gene lost 4 bases, with 12 bases spanning the gap. Germline V gene lookup returns CDR1 MNHEY and CDR2 SMNVEV (reference sequence). CDR3 protein: CASRRSGGTEAFF. The CDR3 DNA reads TGTGCCAGCAGGCGAAGTGGGGGCACTGAAGCTTTCTTT.

This sequence joins TRBV30 and TRBJ1-2; possible D gene TRBD1, 5 bases. The CDR3 totals 13 residues. Germline V CDR1 and CDR2: GTSNPN, SVGIG (reference sequence). Trimming shortened V by 4 bases and J by 7 bases, and 16 bases separated the two germline ends. The CDR3 region has the DNA TGTGCCTGGACAGGGCTGAGAAGGTCTGGCTACACCTTC. It encodes CAWTGLRRSGYTF.

This rearrangement joins TRBV6-1 to TRBJ2-7; 9 positions match TRBD2. CDR1 MNHNS and CDR2 SASEGT come from the germline V gene. V was clipped by 3 bases and J by 0 bases; unmatched bases: 3. This CDR3 spans 15 amino acids. The CDR3 loop reads CASSDLAGSSYEQYF. CDR3 coding DNA: TGTGCCAGCAGTGATCTAGCGGGGAGCTCCTACGAGCAGTACTTC.

This clonotype has more than one count but fewer than ten. The rearrangement uses TRBV30 and TRBJ1-1, with D hard to call. The CDR3 covers 11 residues. The germline gives CDR1 GTSNPN, CDR2 SVGIG (reference sequence). V gave up 2 bases and J gave up 5 bases, with 6 bases separating them. The CDR3: CAWSRETEAFF. The CDR3 DNA follows: TGTGCCTGGAGTCGGGAGACTGAAGCTTTCTTT.

This sequence joins TRBV19 and TRBJ1-6; D unresolved. The germline V and J ends were trimmed by 4 bases and 0 bases, with 10 bases remaining between them. CDR3 length: 16 amino acids. The germline V gene has CDR1 LNHDA and CDR2 SQIVND (reference sequence). CDR3 in amino acids: CASSRAVSSYNSPLHF. The CDR3 DNA follows: TGTGCCAGTAGTAGGGCAGTGAGCTCCTATAATTCACCCCTCCACTTT.

This clonotype was counted once. The rearrangement uses TRBV18 and TRBJ2-7; no clear D gene. Germline lookup yields CDR1 KGHSH and CDR2 LQKENI. V was cut by 2 bases and J by 4 bases, with 3 bases left in between. The CDR3 has 11 amino acids. CDR3 region: CASSPGYEQYF. Here the CDR3 DNA reads TGTGCCAGCTCACCAGGGTACGAGCAGTACTTC.

This chain links TRBV6-1 with TRBJ2-7; a weak D match, TRBD2 (6 bases). This CDR3 has 13 residues. CDR1 is MNHNS, CDR2 SASEGT, per germline. V was pared by 5 bases and J by 0 bases, with 8 bases between. The CDR3 DNA sequence: TGTGCCAGCAGTCCCGGGGGCTCCTACGAGCAGTACTTC. As protein: CASSPGGSYEQYF.

The V and J genes are TRBV11-3 and TRBJ1-1; weak D call: TRBD1 (5 bases). The ends were cut back, 6 bases at V and 7 bases at J, with 18 bases in the middle. Germline values: CDR1 SGHNT, CDR2 YENEEA. CDR3 length: 14 amino acids. Here the CDR3 DNA reads TGTGCCAGCAGGTCGAGGGGAACTTATTTTGAAGCTTTCTTT. It specifies CASRSRGTYFEAFF.

The rearrangement uses TRBV14 and TRBJ1-1; weak D call: TRBD1 (5 bases). Trimming took off 2 bases at V and 10 bases at J, with 17 bases between the two ends. Germline V lookup: CDR1 SGHDN, CDR2 FVKESK. This CDR3 spans 14 amino acids. This chain's CDR3 is CASSQTSWPGGAFF. CDR3 DNA sequence: TGTGCCAGCAGCCAAACGTCGTGGCCCGGGGGAGCTTTCTTT.

This clonotype was counted a few times. V is TRBV30 and J is TRBJ2-5; perhaps TRBD1 as D (6 bases). The CDR3 runs to 12 residues. Trimming took 7 bases from V and 3 from J, leaving 12 bases between them. CDR1 is GTSNPN and CDR2 is SVGIG in the germline V gene (reference sequence). Here the CDR3 reads CASQGGEETQYF. The CDR3 DNA reads TGTGCCTCGCAAGGGGGTGAAGAGACCCAGTACTTC. Based on the CDR3 plus reference TRBV30 and TRBJ2-5, the full variable domain is SQTIHQWPATLVQPVGSPLSLECTVEGTSNPNLYWYRQAAGRGLQLLFYSVGIGQISSEVPQNLSASRPQDRQFILSSKKLLLSDSGFYLCASQGGEETQYFGPGTRLLVL.

This clonotype was detected a few times. V and J are TRBV12-3 or TRBV12-4 and TRBJ1-6; 9 nucleotides match TRBD1. J lost 13 bases, V lost 1 base, and 5 bases had no gene match. CDR3 length: 14 amino acids. CDR3 amino acids: CASSLGTGVSPLHF. As DNA, the CDR3 is TGTGCCAGCAGTTTAGGGACAGGGGTATCGCCCCTCCACTTT.

This sequence joins TRBV2 and TRBJ2-4, with no clear D. The germline gives CDR1 SNHLY, CDR2 FYNNEI. V lost 7 bases, J lost 5 bases, and 6 bases lay in between. CDR3 size: 11 residues. CDR3 nucleotides: TGTGCCAGCACCCCCGAAAACATTCAGTACTTC. It translates to CASTPENIQYF.

This clonotype was seen a few times. The chain combines TRBV12-5 with TRBJ1-2; D is uncertain. The germline V and J ends were trimmed by 2 bases and 5 bases, with 6 bases remaining between them. Germline V gene lookup returns CDR1 LGHNT and CDR2 FRNRAP. This CDR3 region has 12 residues. The CDR3, as DNA: TGTGCTAGTGGTTTGTTGACTTATGGCTACACCTTC. Protein sequence: CASGLLTYGYTF.

The rearrangement links TRBV6-1 to TRBJ1-2; D gene unclear. CDR3 length: 12 residues. V was trimmed by 6 bases and J by 4 bases, leaving 9 bases between them. Germline V gene lookup returns CDR1 MNHNS and CDR2 SASEGT. The CDR3 loop reads CASRGLSYGYTF. The CDR3 region has the DNA TGTGCCAGCAGAGGCCTCTCCTATGGCTACACCTTC.

The sample holds a few counts of this clonotype. The chain has TRBV20-1 and TRBJ2-2; D is perhaps TRBD2 (5 bases). Germline values: CDR1 DFQATT, CDR2 SNEGSKA (reference sequence). Trimming took 2 bases from V and 0 from J, leaving 10 bases between them. This CDR3 comprises 15 residues. CDR3 DNA: TGCAGTGCTAGACAGCTAGCTGCGAACACCGGGGAGCTGTTTTTT. Translating it yields CSARQLAANTGELFF.

This chain joins TRBV12-5 and TRBJ2-3; TRBD2 agrees at 10 bases. Looked up from germline, CDR1 is LGHNT and CDR2 is FRNRAP. CDR3 length: 15 amino acids. J gave up 1 base and V 4 bases, and 2 bases lay outside the gene matches. CDR3 residues: CASGYLAGGTDTQYF. In DNA, the CDR3 is TGTGCTAGTGGTTATCTAGCGGGGGGCACAGATACGCAGTATTTT.